This T cell receptor (beta chain) appears in the sequencing data of a study of T-cell reconstitution after alpha-beta-depleted transplantation in children. Comment on this clonotype: The antigen remains undetermined.

As it was prepared, the TCRbeta library received unique molecular identifiers. TCRdb re-analysed the PCR reads in MiXCR, keeping a single row per CDR3 protein. The sample comprises over 200,000 distinct CDR3 sequences, about a sixth of which are singletons, and around 44% rests with the top ten. Study-wide results and limits: T-cell counts and diversity at one year post-transplant came mainly from newly produced T cells. Reported findings indicate that, about two months after transplant, alpha-beta T cells came from several hundred expanded clones, which were derived from non-depleted graft cells.

CDR1 SGHRS and CDR2 YFSETQ come from the germline V gene. Trimming took 0 bases from V and 10 from J, leaving 14 bases between them. There are 15 residues in the CDR3. This receptor was obtained from a male patient between 2 and 10 years old who had a stem cell transplant for acute lymphoblastic leukemia, so the T cells may come from the graft donor. This chain connects TRBV5-1 to TRBJ1-6; D perhaps matches TRBD1 (5 bases). The specimen was PBMCs, mostly from graft donor cells, collected 360 days after TCRalphabeta/CD19-depleted stem cell transplant. The CDR3 reads CASSLAWGTRSPLHF. The CDR3 DNA follows: TGCGCCAGCAGCTTGGCCTGGGGGACTCGATCACCCCTCCACTTT.